One T cell receptor (beta chain) is described in this entry. Those enrolled, adults aged roughly 18 to 95 years, came from fewer than 25 US areas. Participant-reported clinical history was the basis for cohort assignment. These data come from a study of blood T cell repertoires in COVID-19. Methods used by the authors: The assay estimated nucleated cells by amplifying reference gene primers. Repertoires were generated with immunoSEQ multiplex PCR, while TCRdb's copy carries only in-frame clones and drops some. The V and J calls and clone size were taken over from that table, and D and trimming were inferred from the DNA. The sample lists about 170,000 clones, about 79% seen once, with nearly 15% in the top ten. V lost 8 bases, J lost 9 bases, and 8 bases stayed unmatched. CDR1 and CDR2 from the germline V gene are KGHDR and SFDVKD. The CDR3 covers 12 residues.

This receptor was identified in a man aged 50 to 59 who had recovered from COVID-19. The V call is TRBV24-1, the J call TRBJ1-2; 7 nucleotides align to TRBD1. Sample: PBMCs or T cells enriched from blood (not recorded which). Written as DNA, the CDR3 is TGTGCCACCACTCAGGGGGGCTCCTGCTACACCTTC. Amino acid sequence: CATTQGGSCYTF.